This note documents a single T cell receptor (beta chain) sequence. Its antigen is not identified. A single base separates this from a much larger clone, so it may be a read error. These data are taken from a study of regulatory T cells in long-lasting Graves disease. General study points: The TCR repertoire of persistent Graves' patients was less diverse than that of newly diagnosed ones.

Germline CDR1 and CDR2: SGHTA and FQGTGA. The CDR3 is made up of 17 amino acids. HTBI primers from iRepertoire and Arm-PCR of CDR3 regions yielded the TCR beta libraries. Source study methods: Throughout the samples, researchers identified some 62 TRBV and approximately 13 TRBJ segments. One entry per CDR3 protein, called by TCRdb with MiXCR from the multiplex PCR reads. It is TCRdb's table, rather than the study itself, that gives the V and J calls and clone size. The table shows approximately 480,000 distinct CDR3 sequences, with 15% to 20% occurring only once. The sample's time point: newly diagnosed GD, antithyroid drugs for less than 3 months. Construction of the TCR library relied on RNA isolated from PBMCs. These sequences were also reported in another study, on T cells in Graves' hyperthyroidism and ophthalmopathy. That work states: With a duration under 2 months, the hyperthyroidism was newly diagnosed in patients aged 18 to 65.

The specimen was peripheral blood mononuclear cells (PBMCs), collected at new diagnosis, from a patient treated with antithyroid drugs. The chain couples TRBV7-3 to TRBJ2-7; the D gene is possibly TRBD2 (6 bases). The origin of this receptor is a middle-aged man with Graves disease. CDR3 DNA sequence: TGTGCCAGCAGCTTAGATAAGGCGGGGACCCGTCCCTACGAGCGGTACTTC. Translating gives CASSLDKAGTRPYERYF.